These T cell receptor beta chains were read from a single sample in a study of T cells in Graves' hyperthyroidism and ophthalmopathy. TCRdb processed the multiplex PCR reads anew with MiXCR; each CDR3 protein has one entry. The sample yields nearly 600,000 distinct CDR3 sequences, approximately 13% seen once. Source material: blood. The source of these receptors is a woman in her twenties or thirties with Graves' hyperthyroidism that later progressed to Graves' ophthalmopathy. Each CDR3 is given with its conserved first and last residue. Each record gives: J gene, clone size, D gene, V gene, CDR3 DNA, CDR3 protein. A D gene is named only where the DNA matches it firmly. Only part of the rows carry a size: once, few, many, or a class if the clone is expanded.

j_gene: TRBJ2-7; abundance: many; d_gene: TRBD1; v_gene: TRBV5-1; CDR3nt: TGCGCCAGCAGCCCCTCGGGACAGCCGTACGAGCAGTACTTC; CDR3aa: CASSPSGQPYEQYF
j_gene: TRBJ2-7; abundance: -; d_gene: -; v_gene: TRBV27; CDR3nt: TGTGCCAGCAGTGATTTGGGGTACAGGGCGGCAACGGACGAGCAGTACTTC; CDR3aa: CASSDLGYRAATDEQYF
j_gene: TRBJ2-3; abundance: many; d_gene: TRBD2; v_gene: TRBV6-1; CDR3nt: TGTGCCAGCAGTGAAGCCTCGGGAGGGCCTACAGATACGCAGTATTTT; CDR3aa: CASSEASGGPTDTQYF
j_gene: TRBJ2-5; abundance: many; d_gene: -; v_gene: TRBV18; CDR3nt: TGTGCCAGCAGCCCCGGGAACCAAGAGACCCAGTACTTC; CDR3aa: CASSPGNQETQYF
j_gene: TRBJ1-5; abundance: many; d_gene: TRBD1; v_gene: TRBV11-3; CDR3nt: TGTGCCAGCAGCGCCTCCGGGACAGCGGGGCCCCAGCATTTT; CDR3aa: CASSASGTAGPQHF
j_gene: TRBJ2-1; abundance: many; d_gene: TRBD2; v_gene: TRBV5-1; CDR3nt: TGCGCCAGCAGCTTGGACCTAGCGGGACGCTACAATGAGCAGTTCTTC; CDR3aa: CASSLDLAGRYNEQFF
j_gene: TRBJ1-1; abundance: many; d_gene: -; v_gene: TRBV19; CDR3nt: TGTGCCACCGCCTCGGACAGCCCGAACACTGAAGCTTTCTTT; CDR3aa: CATASDSPNTEAFF
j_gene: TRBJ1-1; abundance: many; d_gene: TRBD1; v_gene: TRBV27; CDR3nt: TGTGCCAGCAGTTTACGAACAGGGACAGCTACATCTCGAGCTTTCTTT; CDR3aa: CASSLRTGTATSRAFF
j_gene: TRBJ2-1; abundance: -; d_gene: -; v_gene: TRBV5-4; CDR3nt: TGTGCCAGCAGCTGGGACTCAAGCTCCTACAATGAGCAGTTCTTC; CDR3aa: CASSWDSSSYNEQFF
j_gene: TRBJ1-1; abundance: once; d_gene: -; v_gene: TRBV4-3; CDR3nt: TGCGCCAGCATCGCGGGATCAGGACCCACTGAAGCTTTCTTT; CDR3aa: CASIAGSGPTEAFF
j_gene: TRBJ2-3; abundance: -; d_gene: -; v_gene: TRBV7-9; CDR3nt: TGTGCCAGCAGCTTAACCGCCGGTTGGGCAGATACGCAGTATTTT; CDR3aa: CASSLTAGWADTQYF
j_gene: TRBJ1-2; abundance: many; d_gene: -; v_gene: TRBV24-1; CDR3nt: TGTGCCACCAGTGACCTTGGGATTAACTATGGCTACACCTTC; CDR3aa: CATSDLGINYGYTF
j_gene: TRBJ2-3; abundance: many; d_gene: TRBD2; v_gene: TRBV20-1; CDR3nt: TGCAGTGCTAGCTTCGGACTAGCAGACACAGATACGCAGTATTTT; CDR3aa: CSASFGLADTDTQYF
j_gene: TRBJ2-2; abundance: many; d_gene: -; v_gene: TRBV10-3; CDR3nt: TGTGCCAACAGAGTTGAGGGGAACACCGGGGAGCTGTTTTTT; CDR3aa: CANRVEGNTGELFF
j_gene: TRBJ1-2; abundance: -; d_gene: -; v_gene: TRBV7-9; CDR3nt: TGTGCCAGCAGTAAAGGGGTCGACTATGGCTACACCTTC; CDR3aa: CASSKGVDYGYTF
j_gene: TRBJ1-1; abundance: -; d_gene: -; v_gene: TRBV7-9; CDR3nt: TGTGCCAGCACCCCCCCGGTCGCTGTGACTGAAGCTTTCTTT; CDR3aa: CASTPPVAVTEAFF
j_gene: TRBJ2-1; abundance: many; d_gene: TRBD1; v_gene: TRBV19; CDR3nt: TGTGCCAGTAGTATAGTTGGGCTCGGACAGGGGTTGTTCCGTTACAATGAGCAGTTCTTC; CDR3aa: CASSIVGLGQGLFRYNEQFF
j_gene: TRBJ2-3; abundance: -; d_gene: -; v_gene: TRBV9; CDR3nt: TGTGCCAGCAGCCCTAGACAGCCCCGCACAGATACGCAGTATTTT; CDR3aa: CASSPRQPRTDTQYF
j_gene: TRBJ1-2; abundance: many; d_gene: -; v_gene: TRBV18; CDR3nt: TGTGCCAGCTCACCACGGGACAACGATGGCTACACCTTC; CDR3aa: CASSPRDNDGYTF
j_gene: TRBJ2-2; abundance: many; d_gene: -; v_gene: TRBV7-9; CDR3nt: TGTGCCAGCAGCCCAAATCTTTGGGAAGGGGAGCTGTTTTTT; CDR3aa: CASSPNLWEGELFF
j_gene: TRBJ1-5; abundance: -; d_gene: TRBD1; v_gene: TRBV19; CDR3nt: TGTGCCAGTTCACCGAGACAGGGGGCCTGGGATCAGCCCCAGCATTTT; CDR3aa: CASSPRQGAWDQPQHF
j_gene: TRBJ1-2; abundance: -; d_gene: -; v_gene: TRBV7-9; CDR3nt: TGTGCCAGCAGCTTAGCGGGGCGCGACGGCGGCTACACCTTC; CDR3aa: CASSLAGRDGGYTF
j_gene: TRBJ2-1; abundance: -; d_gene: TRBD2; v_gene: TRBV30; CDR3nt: TGTGCCTGGAGTGTCGTGCTAGCGGGATTCAGTGAGCAGTTCTTC; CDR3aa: CAWSVVLAGFSEQFF
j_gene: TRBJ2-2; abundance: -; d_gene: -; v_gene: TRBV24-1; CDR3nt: TGTGCCACCTCCCACGACCGACAGAACACCGGGGAGCTGTTTTTT; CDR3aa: CATSHDRQNTGELFF
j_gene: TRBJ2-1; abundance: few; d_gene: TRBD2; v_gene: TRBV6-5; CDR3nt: TGTGCCAGCAGTTACACTAGCGCAGAGTACGGTGAGCAGTTCTTC; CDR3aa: CASSYTSAEYGEQFF
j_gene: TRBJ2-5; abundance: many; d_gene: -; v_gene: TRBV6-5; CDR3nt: TGTGCCAGCAGTTACGGCACCGAAGAGACCCAGTACTTC; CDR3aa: CASSYGTEETQYF
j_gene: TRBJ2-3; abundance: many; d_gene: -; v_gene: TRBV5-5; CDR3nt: TGTGCCAGCAGCCGTCCCCCCAGTGCAGATACGCAGTATTTT; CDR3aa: CASSRPPSADTQYF
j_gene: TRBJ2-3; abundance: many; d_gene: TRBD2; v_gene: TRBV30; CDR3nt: TGTGCCTTCTCCCTTTCGACTAGCGGCACAGATACGCAGTATTTT; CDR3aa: CAFSLSTSGTDTQYF
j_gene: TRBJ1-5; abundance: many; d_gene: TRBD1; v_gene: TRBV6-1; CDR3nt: TGTGCCAGCAGATCGACAGGGAAAAATCAGCCCCAGCATTTT; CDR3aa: CASRSTGKNQPQHF
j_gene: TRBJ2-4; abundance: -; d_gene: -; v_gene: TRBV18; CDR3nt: TGTGCCAGCTCACCACGGGACGGAGAAGCCAAAAACATTCAGTACTTC; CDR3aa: CASSPRDGEAKNIQYF
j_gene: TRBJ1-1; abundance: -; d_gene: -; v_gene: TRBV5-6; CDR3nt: TGTGCCAGCAGCTTGATTCAGGGGAGCGGAGGGTTCACTGAAGCTTTCTTT; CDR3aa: CASSLIQGSGGFTEAFF
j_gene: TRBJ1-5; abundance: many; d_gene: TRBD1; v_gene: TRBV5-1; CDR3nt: TGCGCCAGCAGCGAACGGACAGGGCGAAATCAGCCCCAGCATTTT; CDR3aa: CASSERTGRNQPQHF